This T cell receptor (beta chain) was observed in a study of T cell responses to AZD1222 COVID-19 vaccine. Study at large: Second-dose recipients at about 4 or about 12 weeks were treated as one pooled group.

Note on this clone: As yet, its antigen is unknown.

Generated by immunoSEQ multiplex PCR, the TCRdb table keeps only in-frame clones and is missing some. Of fewer than 110,000 clones in the sample, around 91% are singletons; the top ten hold over 40%. This CDR3 is 16 amino acids long. After removal of 4 bases from V and 5 bases from J, the junction contained 9 bases not matched to a gene. Germline V gives CDR1 GTSNPN, CDR2 SVGIG (reference sequence). Notes on the study in general: Repertoires were sampled only after the peak T cell response.

This chain links TRBV30 with TRBJ2-1, with 12 bases matching TRBD2. Sequences were derived from peripheral blood, sampled on day 0 of AZD1222 vaccination. The clonotype originates from an adult in good health. In nucleotides, the CDR3 is TGTGCCTGGAATGAAAAGACTAGCGGGAGACACAATGAGCAGTTCTTC. It translates to CAWNEKTSGRHNEQFF.